This T cell receptor beta chain is from a study of blood T cell repertoires in COVID-19 (dated by TCRdb to the early 2020s). Notes on the research overall: The collaborator samples originated in the United States, Italy and Spain and spanned the acute and convalescent phases of COVID-19. The samples were drawn from the first 160 participants of the ongoing ImmuneRACE study and from 950 to 1,500 subjects provided by 6 global collaborators. The prospective study material was composed of cDNA or gDNA derived from T cells, B-cell-depleted T cells, or PBMCs. Nearly every sample came with metadata listing a de-identified subject ID, COVID-19 status, age in years and sex. HLA class I and class II types, where available, came from metadata supplied by the sample provider rather than from assay-based typing. A freely available public database, intended as a resource for researchers studying the immune response to SARS-CoV-2, is where the repertoires were released. Subjects who had been exposed to COVID-19, were actively infected with it, or had recovered from it provided the deeply sampled blood TCRbeta repertoires that made up the dataset. Overall results and qualifications from the work: Clinical and demographic metadata were provided uncurated, with the amount varying by source and participant.

TCRbeta CDR3 regions were amplified from genomic DNA using the immunoSEQ Assay, a bias-controlled multiplex PCR. In the authors' own workflow: The number of nucleated cells in each sample was estimated by amplification of reference gene primers within the assay. To quantify the absolute abundance of each unique TCRbeta CDR3 rearrangement, sequence reads were collapsed and filtered. For each sample, productive Simpson clonality was calculated by taking the square root of Simpson's diversity index across productive rearrangements. In its TCRdb copy, this immuneACCESS table keeps in-frame sequences only and misses some clones. Where compared with another copy, unresolved V genes explain less than half of these, and the others have no known cause. V, J and clone size were drawn from that table, and D and trimming were deduced from the DNA. The sample table shows some 250,000 clones, and about nine tenths are seen once. Clones ranked in the top ten supply 1.2% of the sample.

Per the germline V gene, MNHEY is the CDR1 and SVGEGT is the CDR2. Including cysteine and phenylalanine, the CDR3 has 14 amino acids. This entry keeps only the CDR3 DNA: 42 bases, framed from base 1. Between the V and J ends, shortened by 0 bases and 3 bases respectively, the junction contains 9 bases. Enrolling through a virtual design, the prospective study's participants ranged in age from roughly 18 to 89 years and lived across about two dozen United States geographic areas. In the prospective study, participants were assigned to cohorts based on the clinical history participants reported in a screening survey and a study questionnaire. In the prospective study, mobile phlebotomists collected whole blood, serum and a nasopharyngeal or oropharyngeal swab from each participant. Participants in the prospective study had the option to provide additional blood draws and questionnaires over a roughly 2-month period. Blood samples from the prospective study were shipped frozen or at room temperature prior to DNA extraction.

A remark on this clone: This clone's antigen is unknown. Per-base qualities were not stored, and no clone one base away is much larger.

The sequence is built from TRBV6-2 or TRBV6-3 and TRBJ2-7, with a weak D call of TRBD1 (6 bases match). The source is a human donor in a cohort exposed to, infected with or recovered from COVID-19 (not recorded which). The donor label of this sample is uncertain. Sequencing was performed on PBMCs or T cells enriched from blood (not recorded which). CDR3 protein: CASSYSDSHYEQYF. The nucleotides read TGTGCCAGCAGTTACTCGGACAGCCACTACGAGCAGTACTTC.